These T cell receptor beta chains were read from a single sample in a study of blood T cell repertoires in COVID-19. Profiling relied on immunoSEQ multiplex PCR, and the TCRdb table lists in-frame clones only, not all of them. The sample consists of about 250,000 clones, about 89% of them appearing once. The sample taken for sequencing was PBMCs or T cells enriched from blood (not recorded which). All receptors come from a man aged 35 to 55 who had recovered from COVID-19. The CDR3 runs from the conserved cysteine through the conserved F or W. D genes are given only for firm matches. Expanded clones are given a class, and other clones once, few, many or no size at all.

j_gene: TRBJ1-3; v_gene: TRBV4-1; d_gene: NA; abundance: once; CDR3nt: TGCGCCAGCAGCCAAGCGGCAGGGTCATCTGGAAACACCATATATTTT; CDR3aa: CASSQAAGSSGNTIYF
j_gene: TRBJ1-2; v_gene: TRBV5-4; d_gene: TRBD1; abundance: few; CDR3nt: TGTGCCAGCAGCTTGGCCGGGACAGGGGGCCATGGCTACACCTTC; CDR3aa: CASSLAGTGGHGYTF
j_gene: TRBJ2-5; v_gene: TRBV2; d_gene: NA; abundance: NA; CDR3nt: TGTGCCAGCAGTGAGGTCAAGCACGGGACCCAGTACTTC; CDR3aa: CASSEVKHGTQYF
j_gene: TRBJ2-3; v_gene: TRBV10-3; d_gene: NA; abundance: NA; CDR3nt: TGTGCCATCAGTGAGCGGGGCACAGATACGCAGTATTTT; CDR3aa: CAISERGTDTQYF
j_gene: TRBJ2-4; v_gene: TRBV15; d_gene: NA; abundance: NA; CDR3nt: TGTGCCACCAGCAGCCGGACTTATAACATTCAGTACTTC; CDR3aa: CATSSRTYNIQYF
j_gene: TRBJ1-1; v_gene: TRBV4-3; d_gene: NA; abundance: few; CDR3nt: TGCGCCAGCAGCCAAGATATTCACACTGAAGCTTTCTTT; CDR3aa: CASSQDIHTEAFF
j_gene: TRBJ1-1; v_gene: TRBV7-9; d_gene: NA; abundance: NA; CDR3nt: TGTGCCAGCAGCTTAGTCCCGGGGGGCGATGAAGCTTTCTTT; CDR3aa: CASSLVPGGDEAFF
j_gene: TRBJ1-5; v_gene: TRBV3-1/TRBV3-2; d_gene: NA; abundance: few; CDR3nt: TGTGCCAGCAGCATGCGGAGAGCAGATCAGCCCCAGCATTTT; CDR3aa: CASSMRRADQPQHF
j_gene: TRBJ2-1; v_gene: TRBV7-3; d_gene: TRBD2; abundance: NA; CDR3nt: TGTGCCAGCAGCCCGGGGACTAGCGGAGGCGAAGAGCAGTTCTTC; CDR3aa: CASSPGTSGGEEQFF
j_gene: TRBJ2-4; v_gene: TRBV19; d_gene: NA; abundance: NA; CDR3nt: TGTGCCAGTAGTATAACGGCGGCGTCCAAAAACATTCAGTACTTC; CDR3aa: CASSITAASKNIQYF
j_gene: TRBJ2-1; v_gene: TRBV6-2/TRBV6-3; d_gene: TRBD2; abundance: NA; CDR3nt: TGTGCCAGCAGTCCGATTCAGGATGGGTGGACAACTAGCGGGAGACGTCATGAGCAGTTCTTC; CDR3aa: CASSPIQDGWTTSGRRHEQFF
j_gene: TRBJ2-5; v_gene: TRBV18; d_gene: TRBD2; abundance: NA; CDR3nt: TGTGCCAGCTCACCGGAACTAGCGGCATACGTGACCCAGTACTTC; CDR3aa: CASSPELAAYVTQYF
j_gene: TRBJ1-5; v_gene: TRBV19; d_gene: NA; abundance: NA; CDR3nt: TGTGCCAGTAGTGGGCAGATTAGCAATCAGCCCCAGCATTTT; CDR3aa: CASSGQISNQPQHF
j_gene: TRBJ1-1; v_gene: TRBV27; d_gene: NA; abundance: NA; CDR3nt: TGTGCCAGCAGTTTCTTCCTAGGCTACACTGAAGCTTTCTTT; CDR3aa: CASSFFLGYTEAFF
j_gene: TRBJ1-1; v_gene: TRBV6-5; d_gene: TRBD1; abundance: once; CDR3nt: TGTGCCAGCAGTTCCGCGGGACAGCCGAACACTGAAGCTTTCTTT; CDR3aa: CASSSAGQPNTEAFF
j_gene: TRBJ1-5; v_gene: TRBV19; d_gene: NA; abundance: NA; CDR3nt: TGTGCCAGTAGTATTCAGACAAGGAGCAATCAGCCCCAGCATTTT; CDR3aa: CASSIQTRSNQPQHF
j_gene: TRBJ2-5; v_gene: TRBV5-1; d_gene: NA; abundance: NA; CDR3nt: TGCGCCAGCAGCCTGGGGAACGGGGAGACCCAGTACTTC; CDR3aa: CASSLGNGETQYF
j_gene: TRBJ2-2; v_gene: TRBV29-1; d_gene: NA; abundance: NA; CDR3nt: TGCAGCGTCCGATATGTGGGCGGGGCCGGGGAGCTGTTTTTT; CDR3aa: CSVRYVGGAGELFF
j_gene: TRBJ1-2; v_gene: TRBV6-5; d_gene: TRBD1; abundance: few; CDR3nt: TGTGCCAGCAGAGTTACGACAGGGAGAAAGTATGGCTACACCTTC; CDR3aa: CASRVTTGRKYGYTF
j_gene: TRBJ2-2; v_gene: TRBV24-1; d_gene: TRBD2; abundance: NA; CDR3nt: TGTGCCACCAGTGATCCGATACTAGCGGGAGGGCCCGGGGAGCTGTTTTTT; CDR3aa: CATSDPILAGGPGELFF
j_gene: TRBJ2-1; v_gene: TRBV29-1; d_gene: TRBD2; abundance: NA; CDR3nt: TGCAGCGTGGATATTTACGGGGGGGGCAACAATGAGCAGTTCTTC; CDR3aa: CSVDIYGGGNNEQFF
j_gene: TRBJ1-2; v_gene: TRBV7-8; d_gene: NA; abundance: NA; CDR3nt: TGTGCCAGCAGCGGGGCACGGGGGGGGCGAAACTATGGCTACACCTTC; CDR3aa: CASSGARGGRNYGYTF
j_gene: TRBJ2-1; v_gene: TRBV7-9; d_gene: TRBD2; abundance: NA; CDR3nt: TGTGCCAGCAGCTATACGGGACTAGCGGGAGAAGATGAGCAGTTCTTC; CDR3aa: CASSYTGLAGEDEQFF
j_gene: TRBJ1-1; v_gene: TRBV4-3; d_gene: NA; abundance: NA; CDR3nt: TGCGCCAGCAGCCAAGACGGGGGGCGCGTCGCCTTGAACACTGAAGCTTTCTTT; CDR3aa: CASSQDGGRVALNTEAFF
j_gene: TRBJ1-5; v_gene: TRBV2; d_gene: NA; abundance: NA; CDR3nt: TGTGCCAGCAGGATGACAGTGCTCAATCAGCCCCAGCATTTT; CDR3aa: CASRMTVLNQPQHF
j_gene: TRBJ2-2; v_gene: TRBV7-9; d_gene: TRBD2; abundance: NA; CDR3nt: TGTGCCAGCAGCGGCCCCGGGGGGGACACCGGGGAGCTGTTTTTT; CDR3aa: CASSGPGGDTGELFF
j_gene: TRBJ2-7; v_gene: TRBV30; d_gene: TRBD1; abundance: NA; CDR3nt: TGTGCCTGGAGTCCCGGGACAGGGTACTACGAGCAGTACTTC; CDR3aa: CAWSPGTGYYEQYF
j_gene: TRBJ1-5; v_gene: TRBV7-8; d_gene: NA; abundance: NA; CDR3nt: TGTGCCAGCAGCTTCTTGACAGTCAATCAGCCCCAGCATTTT; CDR3aa: CASSFLTVNQPQHF
j_gene: TRBJ1-4; v_gene: TRBV11-2; d_gene: NA; abundance: once; CDR3nt: TGTGCCAGCAGCCCGACAGATTCTAATGAAAAACTGTTTTTT; CDR3aa: CASSPTDSNEKLFF
j_gene: TRBJ2-5; v_gene: TRBV5-4; d_gene: TRBD1; abundance: NA; CDR3nt: TGTGCCAGCAGCCCTGGGTGGGTGGGACAGGGCTACCAAGAGACCCAGTACTTC; CDR3aa: CASSPGWVGQGYQETQYF
j_gene: TRBJ1-1; v_gene: TRBV7-6; d_gene: TRBD1; abundance: NA; CDR3nt: TGTGCCAGCAGCCCACCGACAGGGGAGGTAACTGAAGCTTTCTTT; CDR3aa: CASSPPTGEVTEAFF
j_gene: TRBJ1-1; v_gene: TRBV7-8; d_gene: TRBD1; abundance: NA; CDR3nt: TGTGCCAGCAGCTTGGGGACAGCCTCCCTGGGGGCTTTCTTT; CDR3aa: CASSLGTASLGAFF
j_gene: TRBJ1-1; v_gene: TRBV30; d_gene: NA; abundance: NA; CDR3nt: TGTGCCTGGAGTGCAAACGGGGCTGAAGCTTTCTTT; CDR3aa: CAWSANGAEAFF
j_gene: TRBJ2-3; v_gene: TRBV7-9; d_gene: NA; abundance: NA; CDR3nt: TGTGCCAGCAGCTTAGTAGGAGGGACAGAGGGGGGAATAGATACGCAGTATTTT; CDR3aa: CASSLVGGTEGGIDTQYF
j_gene: TRBJ2-7; v_gene: TRBV6-2/TRBV6-3; d_gene: TRBD2; abundance: NA; CDR3nt: TGTGCCAGCAGTAGACTAGCCCCTGTTTACGAGCAGTACTTC; CDR3aa: CASSRLAPVYEQYF
j_gene: TRBJ1-1; v_gene: TRBV11-3; d_gene: NA; abundance: NA; CDR3nt: TGTGCCAGTAAAATATACAGGGCGAACACTGAAGCTTTCTTT; CDR3aa: CASKIYRANTEAFF
j_gene: TRBJ2-5; v_gene: TRBV6-5; d_gene: NA; abundance: NA; CDR3nt: TGTGCCAGCAGTTACTCGTTTTCGGAGACCCAGTACTTC; CDR3aa: CASSYSFSETQYF
j_gene: TRBJ2-1; v_gene: TRBV18; d_gene: TRBD1; abundance: once; CDR3nt: TGTGCCAGCTCCCCCATCGGACAGGGGACGAACAATGAGCAGTTCTTC; CDR3aa: CASSPIGQGTNNEQFF
j_gene: TRBJ2-1; v_gene: TRBV4-1; d_gene: NA; abundance: NA; CDR3nt: TGCGCCAGCAGCCAGGTACGACTAGTGGAGTACAATGAGCAGTTCTTC; CDR3aa: CASSQVRLVEYNEQFF
j_gene: TRBJ1-6; v_gene: TRBV6-5; d_gene: NA; abundance: NA; CDR3nt: TGTGCCAGCAGTTACTTCCCCGGGGTCCGGTCACCCCTCCACTTT; CDR3aa: CASSYFPGVRSPLHF
j_gene: TRBJ2-7; v_gene: TRBV19; d_gene: NA; abundance: NA; CDR3nt: TGTGCCAGTAGTATAGCGGGAGTCGCCTACGAGCAGTACTTC; CDR3aa: CASSIAGVAYEQYF
j_gene: TRBJ1-1; v_gene: TRBV18; d_gene: NA; abundance: NA; CDR3nt: TGTGCCAGCTCACCCGGTATGAACACTGAAGCTTTCTTT; CDR3aa: CASSPGMNTEAFF
j_gene: TRBJ1-1; v_gene: TRBV5-5; d_gene: TRBD1; abundance: NA; CDR3nt: TGTGCCAGCGAAACCCCCACAGGGGCGATCACTGAAGCTTTCTTT; CDR3aa: CASETPTGAITEAFF
j_gene: TRBJ1-1; v_gene: TRBV6-5; d_gene: TRBD1; abundance: NA; CDR3nt: TGTGCCAGCAGCGCGGACAGGGTTTCCACCGAAGCTTTCTTT; CDR3aa: CASSADRVSTEAFF
j_gene: TRBJ2-3; v_gene: TRBV9; d_gene: NA; abundance: few; CDR3nt: TGTGCCAGCAGCGTAACAGGAAATTCAGATACGCAGTATTTT; CDR3aa: CASSVTGNSDTQYF
j_gene: TRBJ1-1; v_gene: TRBV5-6; d_gene: TRBD1; abundance: NA; CDR3nt: TGTGCCAGCAGCTTGGTAACAGGGGATCGCGGAGCTTTCTTT; CDR3aa: CASSLVTGDRGAFF
j_gene: TRBJ1-4; v_gene: TRBV27; d_gene: NA; abundance: NA; CDR3nt: TGTGCCAGCAGTTTATTGGGGGGGGCGAATGAACTGTTTTTT; CDR3aa: CASSLLGGANELFF
j_gene: TRBJ1-2; v_gene: TRBV21-1; d_gene: NA; abundance: NA; CDR3nt: TGTGCCAGCAGCAAAAACAGGGGTACATATGGCTACACCTTC; CDR3aa: CASSKNRGTYGYTF
j_gene: TRBJ1-3; v_gene: TRBV5-4; d_gene: TRBD1; abundance: NA; CDR3nt: TGTGCCAGCAGCCTAGCAGGGGGCTCCGGAAACACCATATATTTT; CDR3aa: CASSLAGGSGNTIYF
j_gene: TRBJ2-1; v_gene: TRBV6-2/TRBV6-3; d_gene: TRBD2; abundance: NA; CDR3nt: TGTGCCAGCAGTCCCGCGGGGACTAGCGGGATATACAATGAGCAGTTCTTC; CDR3aa: CASSPAGTSGIYNEQFF
j_gene: TRBJ1-4; v_gene: TRBV5-1; d_gene: TRBD1; abundance: few; CDR3nt: TGCGCCAGCAGCGGAGGGACAGGGGGTGAAAAACTGTTTTTT; CDR3aa: CASSGGTGGEKLFF
j_gene: TRBJ2-7; v_gene: TRBV6-5; d_gene: TRBD2; abundance: NA; CDR3nt: TGTGCCAGCAGTTACCCGGGGACTAGCGGCGAGCAGTACTTC; CDR3aa: CASSYPGTSGEQYF
j_gene: TRBJ1-2; v_gene: TRBV7-2; d_gene: NA; abundance: NA; CDR3nt: TGTGCCAGCAGCTTAGGGTCAGGTTCTAACTATGGCTACACCTTC; CDR3aa: CASSLGSGSNYGYTF
j_gene: TRBJ1-1; v_gene: TRBV19; d_gene: NA; abundance: NA; CDR3nt: TGTGCCAGTAGTATAGAAAGACAGAACACTGAAGCTTTCTTT; CDR3aa: CASSIERQNTEAFF
j_gene: TRBJ2-7; v_gene: TRBV24-1; d_gene: TRBD2; abundance: NA; CDR3nt: TGTGCCACCAGTGATGCCGGGACTAGCGGGAATTACGAGCAGTACTTC; CDR3aa: CATSDAGTSGNYEQYF
j_gene: TRBJ1-5; v_gene: TRBV7-8; d_gene: NA; abundance: NA; CDR3nt: TGTGCCAGCAGCTTAGGGGCCAATCAGCCCCAGCATTTT; CDR3aa: CASSLGANQPQHF
j_gene: TRBJ1-4; v_gene: TRBV11-2; d_gene: NA; abundance: NA; CDR3nt: TGTGCCAGCAGCTTAGACTTGATTAGTGAAAAACTGTTTTTT; CDR3aa: CASSLDLISEKLFF
j_gene: TRBJ2-7; v_gene: TRBV5-1; d_gene: TRBD1; abundance: once; CDR3nt: TGCGCCAGCAGCCCATTCTCTGGACAGGGACAGCGGCCTTCCTACGAGCAGTACTTC; CDR3aa: CASSPFSGQGQRPSYEQYF
j_gene: TRBJ1-1; v_gene: TRBV5-8; d_gene: NA; abundance: NA; CDR3nt: TGTGCCAGCAGCTTGGCCAATTCGGGTGAAGCTTTCTTT; CDR3aa: CASSLANSGEAFF
j_gene: TRBJ2-7; v_gene: TRBV10-3; d_gene: NA; abundance: NA; CDR3nt: TGTGCCACGGGGGGGGACAGGGATGTCCACGAGCAGTACTTC; CDR3aa: CATGGDRDVHEQYF